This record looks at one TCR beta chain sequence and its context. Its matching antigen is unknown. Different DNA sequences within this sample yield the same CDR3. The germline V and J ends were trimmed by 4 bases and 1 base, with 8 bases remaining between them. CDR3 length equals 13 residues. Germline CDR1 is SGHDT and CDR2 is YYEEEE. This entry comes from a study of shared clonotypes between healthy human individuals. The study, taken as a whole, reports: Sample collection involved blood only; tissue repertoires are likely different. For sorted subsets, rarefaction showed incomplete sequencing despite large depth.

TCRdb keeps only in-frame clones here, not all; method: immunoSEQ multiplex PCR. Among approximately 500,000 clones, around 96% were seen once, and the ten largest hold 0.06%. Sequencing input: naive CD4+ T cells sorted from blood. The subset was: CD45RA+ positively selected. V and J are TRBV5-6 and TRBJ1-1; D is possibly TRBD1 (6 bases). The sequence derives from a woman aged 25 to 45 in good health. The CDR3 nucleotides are TGTGCCAGCAGCACGACAGGGAACACTGAAGCTTTCTTT. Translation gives CASSTTGNTEAFF.